Listed here are 15 T cell receptor beta chains from one sample, sequenced in a study of blood T cell repertoires in COVID-19. Measured with immunoSEQ multiplex PCR; TCRdb has only the in-frame clones, and not every one. The sample lists about 490,000 clones; 70% to 90% were seen once. Input material: peripheral blood. The receptors shown here come from a human donor in a cohort sampled during active COVID-19.

The V call is TRBV9, the J call TRBJ1-6; D ambiguous. Trimming cost V 0 bases and J 0 bases, with 4 bases left between them. This CDR3 spans 15 amino acids. CDR1 is SGDLS, CDR2 YYNGEE, per germline. The CDR3 is CASSVGSSYNSPLHF. DNA of the CDR3: TGTGCCAGCAGCGTAGGTAGCTCCTATAATTCACCCCTCCACTTT.

V and J are TRBV10-1 and TRBJ2-1, with TRBD1 as a possible D gene (6 bases). The CDR3 runs to 13 residues. Trimming removed 4 bases from V and 9 bases from J, with 13 bases in between. Germline-derived CDR1 and CDR2 are WNHNN and SYGVQD (reference sequence). CDR3 sequence (DNA): TGCGCCAGCAGTGGGTACAGGGCAATTGAGCAGTTCTTC. It is translated as CASSGYRAIEQFF.

The rearrangement links TRBV7-2 to TRBJ1-2; 9 bases are shared with TRBD1. Germline V gene data show CDR1 as SGHTA and CDR2 as FQGNSA. The ends lost 5 bases at V and 6 bases at J; junction bases unmatched: 10. There are 15 residues in the CDR3. Here the CDR3 DNA reads TGTGCCAGCAGCCGCGCTGGACAGGGGTTAGATGGCTACACCTTC. It encodes CASSRAGQGLDGYTF.

The J gene is TRBJ1-1, the V gene TRBV27; 9 bases agree with TRBD1. V lost 8 bases and J lost 3; bases outside the gene matches: 19. The CDR3 runs 18 residues. From germline, CDR1 is MNHEY and CDR2 SMNVEV (reference sequence). The CDR3 reads CASRRALVTGGRYTEAFF. The CDR3 region has the DNA TGTGCCAGCCGGCGGGCTTTAGTCACAGGGGGCAGATACACTGAAGCTTTCTTT.

On this clone: An end of the junction does not agree with germline; a read error may underlie this. The V gene is TRBV20-1, the J gene TRBJ2-7, with unresolved D. The CDR3 covers 11 residues. CDR1 DFQATT and CDR2 SNEGSKA come from the germline V gene (reference sequence). The CDR3 region has the DNA TGCAGTGCTAGGGGCTCCAACGAGCAGTACTTC. Translating gives CSARGSNEQYF.

The rearrangement uses TRBV19 and TRBJ2-7; TRBD1 might be the D (5 bases). Trimming took off 3 bases at V and 6 bases at J, with 9 bases between the two ends. Germline V CDR1 and CDR2: LNHDA, SQIVND (reference sequence). The CDR3 spans 12 residues. This CDR3 reads CASSMNRGEQYF. The DNA of the CDR3 is TGTGCCAGTAGTATGAATAGGGGCGAGCAGTACTTC.

V usage is TRBV5-1 and J usage is TRBJ1-2; 8 nucleotides match TRBD1. The junction had 22 bases not matched to a gene; V was cut back by 2 bases and J by 4 bases. The CDR3 has 20 residues. Per the germline V gene, CDR1 is SGHRS and CDR2 is YFSETQ. This CDR3 is CASSLLRGDRGGEGLYGYTF. CDR3 in DNA: TGCGCCAGCAGCTTACTACGGGGTGACAGGGGTGGAGAGGGTCTCTATGGCTACACCTTC.

CDR3 sequence reads: CATNPQGGTQYF. In DNA form, the CDR3 reads TGTGCCACCAATCCGCAAGGAGGGACCCAGTACTTC. J is TRBJ2-5 and V is TRBV19, with D perhaps TRBD2 (5 bases). The V and J ends lost 10 bases and 7 bases respectively, with 16 bases between them. Per the germline V gene, CDR1 is LNHDA and CDR2 is SQIVND (reference sequence). The CDR3 consists of 12 residues.

The chain combines TRBV3-1 (or the pseudogene TRBV3-2) with TRBJ1-2, with D perhaps TRBD1 (5 bases). CDR3 length: 14 residues. Germline CDR1 is LGHDT and CDR2 is YNNKEL (reference sequence). V was clipped by 1 base and J by 6 bases, with 12 bases between them. The CDR3 coding sequence is TGTGCCAGCAGCCAAGTCGTCCAGGGAAATGGCTACACCTTC. Translated, it gives CASSQVVQGNGYTF.

This chain joins TRBV12-2 and TRBJ2-3; the table's D call, TRBD2, has no DNA check behind it. TRBV12-2 is assigned pseudogene status. This CDR3 contains 16 residues. This chain's CDR3 is CASLIKTRTSTDTQYF. The CDR3 nucleotides are TGTGCAAGTCTCATCAAAACCAGGACTAGCACAGATACGCAGTATTTT.

V gene TRBV5-6 combines with J gene TRBJ2-1; 8 nucleotides match TRBD1. The CDR3 is 15 amino acids. In germline, CDR1 is SGHDT, CDR2 YYEEEE. J gave up 2 bases and V 7 bases, and 8 bases lay outside the gene matches. CDR3 nucleotide sequence: TGTGCCAGCCGGTCGGGGACAGGCACCTACAATGAGCAGTTCTTC. It yields the protein CASRSGTGTYNEQFF.

The DNA for the CDR3 is TGTGCCACCAGTGATTCCTCAGGGCTTTACTATGGCTACACCTTC. It translates to CATSDSSGLYYGYTF. V is TRBV24-1 and J is TRBJ1-2, with a weak D call TRBD1 (5 bases). The V and J ends lost 2 bases and 3 bases respectively, with 12 bases between them. There are 15 residues in the CDR3. CDR1 and CDR2 (germline): KGHDR, SFDVKD.

The rearrangement uses TRBV5-5 and TRBJ1-1; D not certain. CDR1 and CDR2 (germline): SGHKS, YYEKEE (reference sequence). The CDR3 totals 15 residues. V lost 4 bases and J 4 bases, leaving 17 bases between the germline ends. The CDR3 DNA reads as TGTGCCAGCAGCCCCCTCCCCGGCCCGGGCACTGAAGCTTTCTTT. It yields the protein CASSPLPGPGTEAFF.

V and J are TRBV7-3 and TRBJ2-1, with 7 bases identical to TRBD2. From germline, CDR1 is SGHTA and CDR2 FQGTGA. After removal of 8 bases from V and 5 bases from J, the junction contained 12 bases not matched to a gene. The CDR3 loop spans 15 amino acids. CDR3 sequence reads: CASAWASGLDNEQFF. CDR3 coding DNA: TGTGCCAGCGCGTGGGCTAGCGGACTCGACAATGAGCAGTTCTTC. Complete variable domain (other parts from reference TRBV7-3 and TRBJ2-1): GAGVSQTPSNKVTEKGKYVELRCDPISGHTALYWYRQSLGQGPEFLIYFQGTGAADDSGLPNDRFFAVRPEGSVSTLKIQRTERGDSAVYLCASAWASGLDNEQFFGPGTRLTVL.

This clone came up once. This chain uses TRBV7-3 with TRBJ1-1, with D tentatively TRBD1 (5 bases). Trimming shortened V by 5 bases and J by 1 base, and 14 bases separated the two germline ends. CDR1 is SGHTA, CDR2 FQGTGA, per germline. The CDR3 has 15 residues. The CDR3: CASSPQGIGNTEAFF. In DNA form, the CDR3 reads TGTGCCAGCAGCCCCCAGGGCATAGGGAACACTGAAGCTTTCTTT.